These 26 T cell receptor beta chains were sequenced from one sample in a study of cytomegalovirus exposure and HLA in healthy donors. The PCR ran on 60 Vbeta and 13 Jbeta primers. Clones were read by immunoSEQ multiplex PCR, and TCRdb kept only the in-frame ones, dropping some. The sample lists about 160,000 clones; around 74% were seen once. The sequenced sample consisted of PBMCs. The receptors here all came from a female donor in good health and CMV-seronegative.

This chain uses TRBV11-2 with TRBJ2-7, with TRBD2 identical over 7 bases. The germline V gene has CDR1 SGHAT and CDR2 FQNNGV. This CDR3 comprises 14 residues. V lost 1 base to trimming and J lost 4 bases; unmatched junction nucleotides: 4. CDR3 sequence reads: CASSLVGGVYEQYF. Here the CDR3 DNA reads TGTGCCAGCAGCTTAGTGGGGGGGGTATACGAGCAGTACTTC.

The J gene is TRBJ1-3, the V gene TRBV10-3; tentatively, D is TRBD1 (5 bases). V lost 0 bases, J lost 1 base, and 10 bases lay in between. CDR3 length: 16 amino acids. CDR1 and CDR2 (germline): ENHRY, SYGVKD. In DNA form, the CDR3 reads TGTGCCATCAGTGAGTCAGCGGGACCATCTGGAAACACCATATATTTT. Its protein is CAISESAGPSGNTIYF.

The chain has TRBV7-2 and TRBJ1-2, with 7 nucleotides matching TRBD1. The length of the CDR3 is 15 residues. The J segment lost 4 bases and the V segment lost 5 bases, leaving 10 bases of the junction unmatched. Germline V lookup: CDR1 SGHTA, CDR2 FQGNSA. The CDR3 reads CASSPYQGVGYGYTF. The CDR3 nucleotides are TGTGCCAGCAGCCCTTATCAGGGGGTCGGCTATGGCTACACCTTC.

The chain is built from TRBV6-1 and TRBJ2-5; the D gene is possibly TRBD1 (6 bases). With 5 bases removed from V and 7 bases from J, the gap between germline ends came to 17 bases. Germline V lookup: CDR1 MNHNS, CDR2 SASEGT. This CDR3 spans 14 amino acids. CDR3 nucleotides: TGTGCCAGCAGTCCCGGGACACAGAAGGGGACCCAGTACTTC. Its translation: CASSPGTQKGTQYF.

The CDR3 loop is CASNTQGLAKGYTF. The CDR3 nucleotides are TGTGCCAGCAACACCCAGGGACTGGCCAAAGGCTACACCTTC. V gene TRBV21-1 combines with J gene TRBJ1-2. TRBV21-1 is shown as a pseudogene. The CDR3 spans 14 residues.

This clone was seen just once. CDR3 sequence: CASSLAASGGLDEQFF. The CDR3 DNA follows: TGCGCCAGCAGCTTGGCGGCTAGCGGGGGACTTGATGAGCAGTTCTTC. V and J are TRBV5-1 and TRBJ2-1, with TRBD2 matching 10 bases. V lost 0 bases, J lost 8 bases, and 8 bases stayed unmatched. CDR1 is SGHRS and CDR2 is YFSETQ in the germline V gene. This CDR3 is 16 amino acids long.

The chain joins TRBV19 to TRBJ2-3; 11 nucleotides match TRBD2. After removal of 5 bases from V and 2 bases from J, the junction contained 6 bases not matched to a gene. The CDR3 runs 16 residues. Germline-derived CDR1 and CDR2 are LNHDA and SQIVND (reference sequence). The CDR3 region is CASSLRTSGFTDTQYF. The DNA of the CDR3 is TGTGCCAGTAGTCTAAGGACTAGCGGGTTCACAGATACGCAGTATTTT.

The genes are TRBV5-6 and TRBJ2-7, with 9 bases identical to TRBD1. CDR3 length: 12 amino acids. The V segment lost 3 bases and the J segment 7 bases; nucleotides outside the gene matches: 2. The germline V gene has CDR1 SGHDT and CDR2 YYEEEE. The CDR3 DNA reads as TGTGCCAGCAGCTGGGGGACAGGGGAGCAGTACTTC. This gives the protein CASSWGTGEQYF.

V is TRBV6-1 and J is TRBJ2-7; 9 bases agree with TRBD1. The CDR3 spans 14 residues. The J segment lost 3 bases and the V segment lost 2 bases, leaving 2 bases of the junction unmatched. Germline V gives CDR1 MNHNS, CDR2 SASEGT. CDR3 in DNA: TGTGCCAGCAGTGAACTGACAGGGGGCTACGAGCAGTACTTC. This sequence encodes CASSELTGGYEQYF.

This clone was counted between two and nine times. The V gene is TRBV30, the J gene TRBJ1-2, with 7 bases fitting TRBD1. Losses at the gene ends were 2 bases for V and 4 bases for J; bases not matched to a gene: 4. CDR1 is GTSNPN and CDR2 is SVGIG in the germline V gene (reference sequence). The CDR3 loop spans 13 amino acids. The CDR3 DNA follows: TGTGCCTGGAGTCAGAACAGGGGCTATGGCTACACCTTC. It yields the protein CAWSQNRGYGYTF.

This sequence joins TRBV2 and TRBJ1-3; tentatively, D is TRBD1 (6 bases). The CDR3 is made up of 15 amino acids. Germline loops: CDR1 SNHLY, CDR2 FYNNEI. V dropped 11 bases and J dropped 1 base, with 18 bases sitting between them. The CDR3 is CARRVGGASGNTIYF. CDR3 coding DNA: TGTGCCCGCCGGGTGGGGGGGGCGTCTGGAAACACCATATATTTT.

The chain combines TRBV9 with TRBJ1-2, with TRBD1 identical over 8 bases. V trimming: 1 base; J trimming: 8 bases; junction bases outside the gene matches: 10. Germline V gene lookup returns CDR1 SGDLS and CDR2 YYNGEE. CDR3 length: 15 residues. The CDR3 region is CASSVQQGAHRGYTF. For the CDR3, the DNA is TGTGCCAGCAGCGTACAGCAGGGGGCGCATCGGGGCTACACCTTC.

The chain uses TRBV29-1 and TRBJ1-5, with D uncertain. The CDR3 consists of 13 residues. V lost 4 bases to trimming and J lost 6 bases, with 13 bases between them. The germline V gene encodes CDR1 SQVTM and CDR2 ANQGSEA. CDR3 in amino acids: CSVGAPTTQPQHF. Written as DNA, the CDR3 is TGCAGCGTTGGGGCACCTACAACTCAGCCCCAGCATTTT.

This clone was counted between two and nine times. The chain carries TRBV11-3 and TRBJ2-3, with 8 bases lining up with TRBD2. The ends lost 3 bases at V and 4 bases at J; junction bases unmatched: 6. The CDR3 is 15 residues long. CDR1 and CDR2 (germline): SGHNT, YENEEA. CDR3 DNA: TGTGCCAGCAGCTTGGCGGGAGGAAGGGCAGATACGCAGTATTTT. Residues: CASSLAGGRADTQYF. The whole variable domain, filled in from reference TRBV11-3 and TRBJ2-3, reads EAGVVQSPRYKIIEKKQPVAFWCNPISGHNTLYWYLQNLGQGPELLIRYENEEAVDDSQLPKDRFSAERLKGVDSTLKIQPAELGDSAVYLCASSLAGGRADTQYFGPGTRLTVL.

This clone has a single count. This rearrangement joins TRBV29-1 to TRBJ2-3, with D perhaps TRBD2 (7 bases). The CDR3 has 13 residues. Deletions cut 7 bases from V and 3 bases from J, with 14 bases between. Germline V lookup: CDR1 SQVTM, CDR2 ANQGSEA. CDR3 in amino acids: CSARKGGTDTQYF. The DNA of the CDR3 is TGCAGCGCCCGTAAGGGGGGGACAGATACGCAGTATTTT.

The chain uses TRBV5-5 and TRBJ2-5; 10 bases are shared with TRBD2. The CDR3 is made up of 16 amino acids. Germline assignment: CDR1 SGHKS and CDR2 YYEKEE (reference sequence). J was trimmed by 1 base and V by 4 bases; bases with no gene match: 7. In DNA form, the CDR3 reads TGTGCCAGCAGCCGAACTGCTAGCGGGGGCCAAGAGACCCAGTACTTC. It is translated as CASSRTASGGQETQYF. The full variable domain, completed using reference TRBV5-5 and TRBJ2-5, is DAGVTQSPTHLIKTRGQQVTLRCSPISGHKSVSWYQQVLGQGPQFIFQYYEKEERGRGNFPDRFSARQFPNYSSELNVNALLLGDSALYLCASSRTASGGQETQYFGPGTRLLVL.

This chain joins TRBV7-6 and TRBJ2-6; maybe TRBD2 (5 bases). V lost 5 bases and J 0 bases, leaving 8 bases between the germline ends. This CDR3 is built from 15 residues. The V gene's germline CDR1 is SGHVS and CDR2 FNYEAQ. CDR3 coding DNA: TGTGCCAGCAGCCTGAGGGACTCTGGGGCCAACGTCCTGACTTTC. It codes for CASSLRDSGANVLTF. Full variable domain (missing parts from reference TRBV7-6 and TRBJ2-6): GAGVSQSPRYKVTKRGQDVALRCDPISGHVSLYWYRQALGQGPEFLTYFNYEAQQDKSGLPNDRFSAERPEGSISTLTIQRTEQRDSAMYRCASSLRDSGANVLTFGAGSRLTVL.

V gene TRBV6-1 combines with J gene TRBJ2-7, with 8 bases matching TRBD1. Trimming cost V 7 bases and J 4 bases; bases outside gene matches: 9. The CDR3 is 14 amino acids. Germline V CDR1 and CDR2: MNHNS, SASEGT. The CDR3 reads CASTGTGGLYEQYF. The CDR3 nucleotides are TGTGCCAGCACCGGGACAGGAGGCCTATACGAGCAGTACTTC.

The rearrangement joins TRBV11-2 to TRBJ1-2; 7 bases are a match to TRBD1. V trimming: 4 bases; J trimming: 14 bases; junction bases outside the gene matches: 7. This CDR3 spans 11 amino acids. The germline gives CDR1 SGHAT, CDR2 FQNNGV. The CDR3 reads CASSSYRGRTF. The CDR3, as DNA: TGTGCCAGCAGCTCCTACAGGGGAAGGACCTTC.

The chain links TRBV5-6 to TRBJ2-3, with 7 bases lining up with TRBD2. This CDR3 has 18 amino acids. The trim removed 0 bases at V and 6 bases at J, leaving 16 bases unmatched. Germline V gene lookup returns CDR1 SGHDT and CDR2 YYEEEE. The CDR3 protein is CASSLGLGQREPPDTQYF. CDR3 nucleotides: TGTGCCAGCAGCTTGGGGCTCGGGCAGCGGGAACCCCCGGATACGCAGTATTTT.

The rearrangement links TRBV5-1 to TRBJ2-5, with 10 bases lining up with TRBD1. V shed 0 bases and J 4 bases; nucleotides not matched to a gene: 3. Per germline, CDR1 SGHRS and CDR2 YFSETQ. This CDR3 spans 15 amino acids. The CDR3 loop reads CASSLGQGAGETQYF. The CDR3 bases are TGCGCCAGCAGCTTGGGACAGGGGGCAGGAGAGACCCAGTACTTC.

This clone has more than one count but fewer than ten. The chain has TRBV30 and TRBJ1-6, with no clear D. This CDR3 comprises 14 residues. The V end was cut by 1 base, the J end by 14 bases, with 18 bases between. Germline V gives CDR1 GTSNPN, CDR2 SVGIG (reference sequence). The CDR3 bases are TGTGCCTGGAGTGGGGGAGCGGGGTTGAAGGCCCTCCACTTT. Residues: CAWSGGAGLKALHF.

The chain is built from TRBV11-2 and TRBJ2-1, with D tentatively TRBD2 (5 bases). CDR1 and CDR2 (germline): SGHAT, FQNNGV. The CDR3 spans 15 residues. Trimming removed 3 bases at V and 4 bases at J, with 13 bases between. The CDR3 DNA is TGTGCCAGCAGCTTTACTAGTCTTCTATACAATGAGCAGTTCTTC. Its protein product is CASSFTSLLYNEQFF.

V usage is TRBV18 and J usage is TRBJ2-1; 11 bases match TRBD2. The CDR3 has 16 amino acids. Germline loops: CDR1 KGHSH, CDR2 LQKENI. V dropped 3 bases and J dropped 10; count of bases not matched to a gene: 11. For the CDR3, the DNA is TGTGCCAGCTCACCCACGGCTAGCGGGGGGTCTCGGGAGCAGTTCTTC. It specifies CASSPTASGGSREQFF.

The genes are TRBV25-1 and TRBJ1-3; D possibly corresponds to TRBD1 (6 bases). V was cut by 4 bases and J by 0 bases, with 13 bases left in between. The CDR3 is 16 amino acids. In germline, CDR1 is MGHDK, CDR2 SYGVNS. In DNA form, the CDR3 reads TGTGCCAGCAGTGCCCAACAGGGTTTCTCTGGAAACACCATATATTTT. Translated: CASSAQQGFSGNTIYF.

There are a few counts of this clone. The same CDR3 is also encoded by other DNA sequences in this sample. The rearrangement uses TRBV7-2 and TRBJ2-7; 7 bases match TRBD1. The CDR3 spans 15 residues. CDR1 and CDR2 (germline): SGHTA, FQGNSA. J gave up 3 bases and V 4 bases, and 9 bases lay outside the gene matches. The CDR3 protein is CASSSSWTGIYEQYF. The CDR3 coding sequence is TGTGCCAGCAGCTCCTCCTGGACAGGAATCTACGAGCAGTACTTC.